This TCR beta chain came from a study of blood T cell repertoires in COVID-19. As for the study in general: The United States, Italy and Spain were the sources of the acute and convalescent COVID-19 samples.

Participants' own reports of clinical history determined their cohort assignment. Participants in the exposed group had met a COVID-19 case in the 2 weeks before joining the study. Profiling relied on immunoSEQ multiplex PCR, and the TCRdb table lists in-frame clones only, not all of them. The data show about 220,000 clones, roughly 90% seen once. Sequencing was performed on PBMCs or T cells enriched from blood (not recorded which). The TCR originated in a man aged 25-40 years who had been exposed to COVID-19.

The CDR3 is CASSLFDSYEQYF. The DNA for the CDR3 is TGTGCCAGCAGCCTATTTGATTCCTACGAGCAGTACTTC. The J gene is TRBJ2-7, the V gene TRBV7-2; D remains unclear. This CDR3 comprises 13 residues. Trimming removed 5 bases from V and 1 base from J, with 9 bases in between. Germline CDR1 SGHTA, CDR2 FQGNSA.